These 15 T cell receptor beta chains originate from one sample sequenced in a study of sequential checkpoint blockade in melanoma. Method: immunoSEQ multiplex PCR; TCRdb's copy keeps in-frame clones and lacks some. The sample shows under 15,000 clones, 82% of them seen only once. Described treatment: randomized to nivolumab then ipilimumab (arm A) or the reverse (arm B). The material was CD8+ T cells sorted from blood (inferred from file names), obtained from a patient given nivolumab and ipilimumab in sequence. Every receptor here comes from a human donor with melanoma.

This clone qualifies as medium-sized. The chain has TRBV4-1 and TRBJ1-2, with a possible D match to TRBD1 (5 bases). Germline loops: CDR1 MGHRA, CDR2 YSYEKL. The CDR3 covers 16 residues. Trimming shortened V by 1 base and J by 4 bases, and 16 bases separated the two germline ends. CDR3 in DNA: TGCGCCAGCAGCCAAGGCCTTTCGGGGGGAGGCTATGGCTACACCTTC. Protein sequence: CASSQGLSGGGYGYTF.

This clone was seen at least ten times. The gene calls are TRBV6-6 and TRBJ2-7; possible D gene TRBD2, 6 bases. The germline V and J ends were trimmed by 2 bases and 5 bases, with 13 bases remaining between them. The CDR3 length is 14 residues. Germline V gene lookup returns CDR1 MNHNY and CDR2 SVGAGI (reference sequence). Here the CDR3 DNA reads TGTGCCAGCAGTTACGCGTCGGGACTCAACGAGCAGTACTTC. The encoded protein is CASSYASGLNEQYF.

The CDR3 nucleotides read TGTGCCAGCAGTGGGGGGTCCCATCTCGGTGGCTACACCTTC. Protein product: CASSGGSHLGGYTF. The chain couples TRBV27 to TRBJ1-2, with D possibly TRBD1 on 5 matching bases. The CDR3 totals 14 residues. Trimming took 5 bases from V and 7 from J, leaving 17 bases between them. Germline V gene data show CDR1 as MNHEY and CDR2 as SMNVEV (reference sequence).

The V call is TRBV30, the J call TRBJ2-6; no clear D. The germline CDR1 and CDR2 sequences are GTSNPN and SVGIG (reference sequence). Trimming left V 5 bases short and J 5 bases short, with 22 bases between. The length of the CDR3 is 17 residues. The CDR3 DNA reads TGTGCCTGGGATAGAAGGCGTTATAACAGTCGGGCCAACGTCCTGACTTTC. Its translation is CAWDRRRYNSRANVLTF.

This clone was counted only a few times. The chain employs TRBV5-1 and TRBJ2-7; 7 bases align to TRBD1. V dropped 0 bases and J dropped 5; count of bases not matched to a gene: 8. CDR1 SGHRS and CDR2 YFSETQ come from the germline V gene. The CDR3 is 15 residues long. CDR3 region: CASSLETGLQDEQYF. As DNA, the CDR3 is TGCGCCAGCAGCTTGGAGACAGGGCTTCAGGACGAGCAGTACTTC. Full variable domain (outside the CDR3, taken from reference TRBV5-1 and TRBJ2-7): KAGVTQTPRYLIKTRGQQVTLSCSPISGHRSVSWYQQTPGQGLQFLFEYFSETQRNKGNFPGRFSGRQFSNSRSEMNVSTLELGDSALYLCASSLETGLQDEQYFGPGTRLTVT.

The chain combines TRBV28 with TRBJ2-1; the match to TRBD2 covers 11 bases. After removal of 10 bases from V and 2 bases from J, the junction contained 4 bases not matched to a gene. Germline lookup yields CDR1 MDHEN and CDR2 SYDVKM. The CDR3 runs to 14 residues. Here the CDR3 reads CATASGRPYNEQFF. CDR3 coding DNA: TGTGCCACCGCTAGCGGGAGGCCCTACAATGAGCAGTTCTTC.

The CDR3 sequence: CASSVFSGGIAGAYNEQFF. CDR3 sequence (DNA): TGTGCCAGCAGCGTATTTTCAGGGGGCATAGCGGGGGCATACAATGAGCAGTTCTTC. The chain employs TRBV9 and TRBJ2-1; D might be TRBD2 (9 bases). Deletions cut 1 base from V and 4 bases from J, with 24 bases between. The CDR3 extends over 19 amino acids. In germline, CDR1 is SGDLS, CDR2 YYNGEE.

The genes are TRBV10-2 and TRBJ1-1; D not resolved. The CDR3 is made up of 13 amino acids. Germline V gives CDR1 WSHSY, CDR2 SAAADI. Trimming took off 2 bases at V and 5 bases at J, with 9 bases between the two ends. The CDR3 DNA reads as TGCGCCAGCAGTGAGGAGTCTCGAACTGAAGCTTTCTTT. This translates into CASSEESRTEAFF.

This clone is a singleton in its sample. The chain combines TRBV15 with TRBJ1-3, with 8 positions matching TRBD1. Looked up from germline, CDR1 is LNHNV and CDR2 is YYDKDF (reference sequence). The V gene end was trimmed by 3 bases and the J gene end by 0 bases; junction bases not matched to a gene: 10. This CDR3 comprises 18 residues. CDR3 sequence reads: CATSRDRVPTSSGNTIYF. Here the CDR3 DNA reads TGTGCCACCAGCAGGGACAGGGTTCCCACAAGCTCTGGAAACACCATATATTTT.

This clone was observed a single time. The chain is built from TRBV7-9 and TRBJ1-4, with D possibly matching TRBD1 (5 bases). Trimming took 6 bases from V and 8 from J, leaving 16 bases between them. The CDR3 is 14 amino acids. Germline V CDR1 and CDR2: SEHNR, FQNEAQ (reference sequence). CDR3 residues: CASRGEGFREKLFF. The DNA for the CDR3 is TGTGCCAGCAGGGGGGAGGGATTCCGCGAAAAACTGTTTTTT.

This clone occurred once. The chain joins TRBV11-2 to TRBJ1-1; D gene uncertain. With 4 bases removed from V and 1 base from J, the gap between germline ends came to 16 bases. The germline CDR1 and CDR2 sequences are SGHAT and FQNNGV. CDR3 size: 16 residues. The CDR3 here is CASSSVPRQKNTEAFF. For the CDR3, the DNA is TGTGCCAGCAGCTCGGTCCCGAGACAAAAGAACACTGAAGCTTTCTTT.

The rearrangement links TRBV19 to TRBJ1-1; D is perhaps TRBD1 (5 bases). In germline, CDR1 is LNHDA, CDR2 SQIVND (reference sequence). The CDR3 has 12 residues. V lost 3 bases to trimming and J lost 8 bases, with 10 bases between them. The CDR3, as DNA: TGTGCCAGTAGTATCGGCTCAGGGGAAGCTTTCTTT. Its protein is CASSIGSGEAFF.

J is TRBJ2-5 and V is TRBV28; possible D gene TRBD2, 6 bases. The CDR3 runs 16 residues. V was trimmed by 1 base and J by 3 bases, leaving 15 bases between them. Germline CDR1 is MDHEN and CDR2 is SYDVKM. The CDR3 region has the DNA TGTGCCAGCAGTTTATACGCGGGGCCAAAGAAAGAGACCCAGTACTTC. It translates to CASSLYAGPKKETQYF.

This clone was seen only a few times. J is TRBJ1-2 and V is TRBV4-1; no clear D. The germline V gene encodes CDR1 MGHRA and CDR2 YSYEKL. V was cut by 0 bases and J by 2 bases, with 7 bases left in between. The CDR3 is 14 amino acids. The CDR3 sequence: CASSQDAINYGYTF. Here the CDR3 DNA reads TGCGCCAGCAGCCAAGATGCGATAAACTATGGCTACACCTTC.

The chain combines TRBV6-1 with TRBJ2-7; D possibly corresponds to TRBD2 (5 bases). The CDR3 totals 12 residues. Germline V gene lookup returns CDR1 MNHNS and CDR2 SASEGT. V was shortened by 7 bases and J by 7 bases, with 14 bases between the two germline ends. The CDR3 nucleotides read TGTGCCAGCATCGAGGGAGCGGCAGAGCAGTACTTC. Translating it yields CASIEGAAEQYF.